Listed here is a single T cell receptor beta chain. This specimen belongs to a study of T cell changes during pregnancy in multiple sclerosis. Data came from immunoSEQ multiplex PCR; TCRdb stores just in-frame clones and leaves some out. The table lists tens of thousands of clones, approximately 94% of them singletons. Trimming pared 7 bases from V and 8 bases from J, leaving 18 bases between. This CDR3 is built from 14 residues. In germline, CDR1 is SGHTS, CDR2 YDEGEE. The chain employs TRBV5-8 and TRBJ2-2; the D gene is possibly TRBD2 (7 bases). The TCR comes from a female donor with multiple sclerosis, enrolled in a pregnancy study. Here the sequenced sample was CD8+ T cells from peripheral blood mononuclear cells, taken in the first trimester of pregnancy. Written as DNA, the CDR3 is TGTGCCAGCGGCCACAGGGAGGGCTATGGGGAGCTGTTTTTT. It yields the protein CASGHREGYGELFF.